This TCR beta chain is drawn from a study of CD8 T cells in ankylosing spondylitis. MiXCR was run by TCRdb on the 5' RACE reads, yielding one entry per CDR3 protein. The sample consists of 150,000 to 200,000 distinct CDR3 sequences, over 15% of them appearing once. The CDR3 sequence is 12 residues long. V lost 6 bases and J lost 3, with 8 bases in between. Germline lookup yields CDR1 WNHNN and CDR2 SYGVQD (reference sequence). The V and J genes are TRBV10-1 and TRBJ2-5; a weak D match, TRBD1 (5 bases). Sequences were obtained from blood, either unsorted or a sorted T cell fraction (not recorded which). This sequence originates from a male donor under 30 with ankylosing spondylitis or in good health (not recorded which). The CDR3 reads CASSQTEETQYF. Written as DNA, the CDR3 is TGCGCCAGCAGCCAGACAGAAGAGACCCAGTACTTC.